Each of the 9 T cell receptor beta chains below was sequenced from the same sample in a study of blood T cell repertoires in COVID-19. The protocol was immunoSEQ multiplex PCR, while the TCRdb copy is restricted to in-frame clones and leaves out a portion. The sample has more than 250,000 clones; roughly 86% are singletons. The specimen was PBMCs or T cells enriched from blood (not recorded which). The receptors shown here come from a woman aged 18-35 years who had recovered from COVID-19.

The CDR3 DNA sequence: TGTGCCAGCAGGCTAGGGAGTTTTCAGCCCCAGCATTTT. Residues: CASRLGSFQPQHF. The chain joins TRBV28 to TRBJ1-5; D ambiguous. The V gene's germline CDR1 is MDHEN and CDR2 SYDVKM. The CDR3 extends over 13 amino acids. Trimming stripped 6 bases from V and 6 bases from J, with 12 bases between.

The V and J genes are TRBV7-9 and TRBJ2-1; TRBD2 might be the D (6 bases). From germline, CDR1 is SEHNR and CDR2 FQNEAQ (reference sequence). V lost 1 base and J 0 bases, leaving 13 bases between the germline ends. This CDR3 spans 17 amino acids. CDR3 residues: CASSLGLGRGSYNEQFF. The CDR3, as DNA: TGTGCCAGCAGCTTAGGTCTTGGGCGGGGCTCCTACAATGAGCAGTTCTTC.

The chain joins TRBV7-9 to TRBJ1-1; D unresolved. There are 12 residues in the CDR3. Germline loops: CDR1 SEHNR, CDR2 FQNEAQ (reference sequence). The V end was cut by 5 bases, the J end by 9 bases, with 13 bases between. The chain's CDR3 is CASSEGREQAFF. Written as DNA, the CDR3 is TGTGCCAGCAGCGAAGGGCGGGAGCAAGCTTTCTTT. Full variable domain (remainder filled in from reference TRBV7-9 and TRBJ1-1): DTGVSQNPRHKITKRGQNVTFRCDPISEHNRLYWYRQTLGQGPEFLTYFQNEAQLEKSRLLSDRFSAERPKGSFSTLEIQRTEQGDSAMYLCASSEGREQAFFGQGTRLTVV.

The chain is built from TRBV4-1 and TRBJ2-6; 7 positions agree with TRBD1. Per germline, CDR1 MGHRA and CDR2 YSYEKL. Germline trimming cut 1 base from V and 0 bases from J; bases unmatched to any gene: 6. The CDR3 is 18 amino acids. The CDR3, as DNA: TGCGCCAGCAGCCAAGCACCGGGACAGTACTCTGGGGCCAACGTCCTGACTTTC. This gives the protein CASSQAPGQYSGANVLTF.

This clone was detected only a few times. The chain combines TRBV7-9 with TRBJ1-1, with D maybe TRBD1 (6 bases). This CDR3 comprises 15 residues. V lost 6 bases and J 0 bases, leaving 14 bases between the germline ends. Germline values: CDR1 SEHNR, CDR2 FQNEAQ (reference sequence). This chain's CDR3 is CASSYRGQLNTEAFF. The CDR3 DNA follows: TGTGCCAGCAGTTACCGCGGACAGCTGAACACTGAAGCTTTCTTT.

The chain has TRBV16 and TRBJ1-3; D gene uncertain. In germline, CDR1 is KGHSY, CDR2 FQNENV. The CDR3 has 16 residues. V was cut by 1 base and J by 5 bases, with 15 bases left in between. CDR3 sequence: CASSQYVVQNRNTIYF. As DNA, the CDR3 is TGTGCCAGCAGCCAATATGTCGTCCAGAATAGAAACACCATATATTTT.

The rearrangement joins TRBV9 to TRBJ1-3; D remains ambiguous. V lost 0 bases and J 0 bases, leaving 10 bases between the germline ends. Germline V CDR1 and CDR2: SGDLS, YYNGEE. There are 16 residues in the CDR3. The CDR3 reads CASSVGSHYSGNTIYF. The CDR3 DNA reads TGTGCCAGCAGCGTAGGGAGCCACTACTCTGGAAACACCATATATTTT.

V usage is TRBV6-2 or TRBV6-3 and J usage is TRBJ2-1; 7 nucleotides match TRBD2. Germline V gives CDR1 MNHEY, CDR2 SVGEGT. There are 16 residues in the CDR3. After removal of 6 bases from V and 4 bases from J, the junction contained 12 bases not matched to a gene. This CDR3 is CASSPRGGTRYNEQFF. The CDR3 region has the DNA TGTGCCAGCAGCCCGCGCGGGGGAACACGTTACAATGAGCAGTTCTTC.

The gene calls are TRBV23-1 and TRBJ1-1, with 7 positions matching TRBD1. TRBV23-1 is filed as an ORF, its function uncertain. Unmatched junction bases numbered 12, after V lost 5 bases and J lost 6 bases. This CDR3 contains 15 residues. The CDR3 here is CASSWDSYTGAEAFF. The DNA for the CDR3 is TGCGCCAGCAGTTGGGACAGCTACACCGGAGCTGAAGCTTTCTTT.